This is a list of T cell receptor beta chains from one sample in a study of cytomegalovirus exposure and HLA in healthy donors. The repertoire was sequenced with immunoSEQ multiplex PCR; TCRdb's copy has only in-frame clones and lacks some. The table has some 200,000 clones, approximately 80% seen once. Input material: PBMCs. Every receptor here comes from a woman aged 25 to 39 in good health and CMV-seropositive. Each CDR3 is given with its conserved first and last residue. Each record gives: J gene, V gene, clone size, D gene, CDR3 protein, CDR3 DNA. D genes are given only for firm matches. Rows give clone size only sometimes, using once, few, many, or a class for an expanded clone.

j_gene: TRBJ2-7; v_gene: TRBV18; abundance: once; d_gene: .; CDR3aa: CASSAGNYEQYF; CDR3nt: TGTGCCAGCTCAGCAGGGAACTACGAGCAGTACTTC
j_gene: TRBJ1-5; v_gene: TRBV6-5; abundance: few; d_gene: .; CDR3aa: CASSPSGFGGQPQHF; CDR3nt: TGTGCCAGTAGTCCGTCCGGGTTTGGTGGTCAGCCCCAGCATTTT
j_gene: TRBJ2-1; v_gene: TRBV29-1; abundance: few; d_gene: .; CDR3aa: CSVATSGYNEQFF; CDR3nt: TGCAGCGTTGCTACTTCTGGCTACAATGAGCAGTTCTTC
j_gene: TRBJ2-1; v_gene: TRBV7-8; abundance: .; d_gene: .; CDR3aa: CASSLVARDTYNEQFF; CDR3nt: TGTGCCAGCAGCTTAGTTGCGAGAGACACTTACAATGAGCAGTTCTTC
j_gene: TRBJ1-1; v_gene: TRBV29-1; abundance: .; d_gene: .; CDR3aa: CSAGQLNTEAFF; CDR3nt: TGCAGCGCTGGACAGCTGAACACTGAAGCTTTCTTT
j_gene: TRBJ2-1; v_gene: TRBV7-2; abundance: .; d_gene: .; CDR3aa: CASSLFGGEASYNEQFF; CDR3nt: TGTGCCAGCAGCCTGTTCGGGGGAGAAGCCTCCTACAATGAGCAGTTCTTC
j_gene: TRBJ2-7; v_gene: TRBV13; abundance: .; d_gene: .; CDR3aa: CASSRQEVLVGEQYF; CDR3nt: TGTGCCAGCAGCCGTCAGGAGGTACTAGTAGGCGAGCAGTACTTC
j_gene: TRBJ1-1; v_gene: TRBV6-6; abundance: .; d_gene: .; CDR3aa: CASSYSNGGLTEAFF; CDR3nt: TGTGCCAGCAGTTACTCGAATGGGGGCCTCACTGAAGCTTTCTTT
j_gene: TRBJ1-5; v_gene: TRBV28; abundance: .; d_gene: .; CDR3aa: CASRPPGVGNQPQHF; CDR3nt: TGTGCCAGCAGACCCCCGGGGGTGGGCAATCAGCCCCAGCATTTT
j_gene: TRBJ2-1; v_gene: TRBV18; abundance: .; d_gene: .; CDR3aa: CASSLQGGDEQFF; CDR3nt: TGTGCCAGCTCACTTCAGGGGGGAGATGAGCAGTTCTTC
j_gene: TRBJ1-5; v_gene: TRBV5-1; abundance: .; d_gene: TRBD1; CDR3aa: CASSLVPQGGDQPQHF; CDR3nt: TGCGCCAGCAGCTTGGTTCCACAGGGGGGGGATCAGCCCCAGCATTTT
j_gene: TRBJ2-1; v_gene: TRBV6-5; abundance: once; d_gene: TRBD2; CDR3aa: CASSPTSGNYNEQFF; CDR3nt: TGTGCCAGCAGTCCAACTAGCGGGAACTACAATGAGCAGTTCTTC
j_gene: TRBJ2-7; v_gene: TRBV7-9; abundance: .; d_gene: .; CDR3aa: CASSLVGDPYEQYF; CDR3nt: TGTGCCAGCAGCTTAGTGGGAGATCCCTACGAGCAGTACTTC
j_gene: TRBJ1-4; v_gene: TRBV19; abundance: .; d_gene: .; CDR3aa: CASTMWGRGNEKLFF; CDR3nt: TGTGCCAGTACCATGTGGGGCAGGGGAAATGAAAAACTGTTTTTT
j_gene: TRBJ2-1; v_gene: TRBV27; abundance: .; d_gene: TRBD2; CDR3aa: CASRRLAARNEQFF; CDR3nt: TGTGCCAGCAGGCGACTAGCGGCCAGGAATGAGCAGTTCTTC
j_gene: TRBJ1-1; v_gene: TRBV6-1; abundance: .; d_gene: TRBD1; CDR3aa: CASVRSGTGYTAFF; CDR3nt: TGTGCCAGCGTCCGATCCGGGACAGGGTATACAGCTTTCTTT
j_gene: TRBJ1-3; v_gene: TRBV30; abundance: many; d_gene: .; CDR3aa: CAQGKESGNTIYF; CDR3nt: TGTGCCCAGGGAAAGGAATCTGGAAACACCATATATTTT
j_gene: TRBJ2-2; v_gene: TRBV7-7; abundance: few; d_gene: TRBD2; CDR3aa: CASSQSSGRGTGELFF; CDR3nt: TGTGCTAGCAGCCAATCTAGCGGGAGAGGCACCGGGGAGCTGTTTTTT
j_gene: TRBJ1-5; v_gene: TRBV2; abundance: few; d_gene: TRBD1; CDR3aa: CASKGTGGRRGNQPQHF; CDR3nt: TGTGCCAGCAAAGGGACAGGGGGCAGGAGGGGTAATCAGCCCCAGCATTTT
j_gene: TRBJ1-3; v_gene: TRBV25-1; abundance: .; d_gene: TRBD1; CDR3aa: CASSRRGLFSGNTIYF; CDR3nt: TGTGCCAGCAGTCGGAGGGGGCTGTTCTCTGGAAACACCATATATTTT
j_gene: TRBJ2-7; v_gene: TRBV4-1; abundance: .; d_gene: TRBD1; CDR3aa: CASSRGTDYYEQYF; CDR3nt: TGCGCCAGCAGCCGAGGGACAGATTACTACGAGCAGTACTTC
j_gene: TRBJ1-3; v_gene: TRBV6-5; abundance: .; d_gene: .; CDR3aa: CASSYSVPSSGNTIYF; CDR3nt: TGTGCCAGCAGTTACTCGGTCCCTAGCTCTGGAAACACCATATATTTT
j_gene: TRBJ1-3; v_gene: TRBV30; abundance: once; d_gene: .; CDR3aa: CAWSEDSSGNTIYF; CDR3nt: TGTGCCTGGAGCGAAGACAGCTCTGGAAACACCATATATTTT
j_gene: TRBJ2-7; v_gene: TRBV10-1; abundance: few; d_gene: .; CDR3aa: CASSDETTYEQYF; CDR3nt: TGCGCCAGCAGTGATGAGACAACCTACGAGCAGTACTTC
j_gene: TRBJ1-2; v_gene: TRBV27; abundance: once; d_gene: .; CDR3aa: CASSPREYYGYTF; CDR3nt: TGTGCCAGCAGTCCCCGGGAGTACTATGGCTACACCTTC
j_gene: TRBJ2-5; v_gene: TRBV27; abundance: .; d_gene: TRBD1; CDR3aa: CASKLWTGEETQYF; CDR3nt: TGTGCCAGCAAGTTATGGACAGGGGAAGAGACCCAGTACTTC
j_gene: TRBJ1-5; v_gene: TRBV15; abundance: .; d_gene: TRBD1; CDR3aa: CATSRVGQDKAQHF; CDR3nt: TGTGCCACCAGCAGGGTTGGACAGGATAAAGCCCAGCATTTT
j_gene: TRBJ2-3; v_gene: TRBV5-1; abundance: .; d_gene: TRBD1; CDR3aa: CASSSLPGQVATDTQYF; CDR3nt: TGCGCCAGCAGCTCGTTACCGGGACAGGTAGCCACAGATACGCAGTATTTT
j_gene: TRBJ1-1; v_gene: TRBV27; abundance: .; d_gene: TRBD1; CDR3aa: CASTIDRAGTEAFF; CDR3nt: TGTGCCAGCACCATAGACAGGGCGGGGACTGAAGCTTTCTTT
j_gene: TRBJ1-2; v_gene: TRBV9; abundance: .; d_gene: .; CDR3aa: CASRAGTNSLYGYTF; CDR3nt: TGTGCCAGCAGAGCCGGGACAAACAGTCTCTATGGCTACACCTTC
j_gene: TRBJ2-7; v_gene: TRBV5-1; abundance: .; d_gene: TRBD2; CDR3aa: CASSRDYFSYEQYF; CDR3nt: TGCGCCAGCAGCAGGGACTACTTCTCCTACGAGCAGTACTTC
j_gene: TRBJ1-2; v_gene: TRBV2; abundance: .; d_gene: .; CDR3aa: CASSGEGGKNGYGYTF; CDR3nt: TGTGCCAGCAGTGGGGAAGGAGGGAAGAATGGGTATGGCTACACCTTC
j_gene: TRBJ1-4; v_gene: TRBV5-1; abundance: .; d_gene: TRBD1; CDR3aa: CASSLDRGGEKLFF; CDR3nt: TGCGCCAGCAGCTTGGACAGGGGAGGTGAAAAACTGTTTTTT
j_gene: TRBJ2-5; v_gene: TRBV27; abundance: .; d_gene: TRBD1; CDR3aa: CASRGQQETQYF; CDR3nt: TGTGCCAGCAGGGGACAGCAAGAGACCCAGTACTTC
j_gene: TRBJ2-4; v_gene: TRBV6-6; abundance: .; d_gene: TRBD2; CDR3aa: CASSTPPSGSENIQYF; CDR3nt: TGTGCCAGCAGTACCCCTCCTAGCGGGAGTGAGAACATTCAGTACTTC
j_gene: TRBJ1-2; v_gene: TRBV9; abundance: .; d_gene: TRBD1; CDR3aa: CASSMGQGARGYTF; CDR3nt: TGTGCCAGCAGCATGGGACAGGGGGCTCGAGGCTACACCTTC
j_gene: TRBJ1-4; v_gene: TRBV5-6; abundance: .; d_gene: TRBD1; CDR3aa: CASTRRQGWEKLFF; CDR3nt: TGTGCCAGCACCCGACGACAGGGATGGGAAAAACTGTTTTTT
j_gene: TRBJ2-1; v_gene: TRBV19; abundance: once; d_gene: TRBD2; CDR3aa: CASSTLAGGLGNEQFF; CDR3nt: TGTGCCAGTAGTACCTTAGCGGGAGGCCTGGGAAATGAGCAGTTCTTC
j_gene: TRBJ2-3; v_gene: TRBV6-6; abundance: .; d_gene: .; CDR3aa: CASTRGSRTDTQYF; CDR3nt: TGTGCCAGCACCCGGGGGTCCCGCACAGATACGCAGTATTTT
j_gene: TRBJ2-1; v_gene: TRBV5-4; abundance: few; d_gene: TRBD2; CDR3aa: CASSSGTSPRFEQFF; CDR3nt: TGTGCCAGCAGCTCCGGGACTAGCCCCCGTTTTGAGCAGTTCTTC
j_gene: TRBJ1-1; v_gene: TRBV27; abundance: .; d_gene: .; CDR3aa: CASIGGTEAFF; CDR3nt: TGTGCCAGCATAGGGGGAACTGAAGCTTTCTTT
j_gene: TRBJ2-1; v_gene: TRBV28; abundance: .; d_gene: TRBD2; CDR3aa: CASSLLAGYNEQFF; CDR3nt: TGTGCCAGCAGTTTACTAGCGGGATACAATGAGCAGTTCTTC
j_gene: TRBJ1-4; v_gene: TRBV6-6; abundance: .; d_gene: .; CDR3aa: CASSFRGHNEKLFF; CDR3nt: TGTGCCAGCAGTTTCAGGGGACATAATGAAAAACTGTTTTTT
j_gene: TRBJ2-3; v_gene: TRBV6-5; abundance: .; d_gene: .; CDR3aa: CASSSWSGTDTQYF; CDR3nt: TGTGCCAGCAGTTCTTGGAGTGGCACAGATACGCAGTATTTT
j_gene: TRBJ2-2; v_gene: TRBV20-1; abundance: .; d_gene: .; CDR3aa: CSAMRTGELFF; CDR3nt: TGCAGTGCTATGAGGACCGGGGAGCTGTTTTTT
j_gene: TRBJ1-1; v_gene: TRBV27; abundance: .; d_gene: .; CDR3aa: CASSPRPNTEAFF; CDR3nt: TGTGCCAGCAGTCCCCGTCCGAACACTGAAGCTTTCTTT
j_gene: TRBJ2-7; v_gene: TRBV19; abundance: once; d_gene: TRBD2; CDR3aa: CASRREGSSYEQYF; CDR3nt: TGTGCCAGTAGGCGGGAGGGCAGCTCCTACGAGCAGTACTTC
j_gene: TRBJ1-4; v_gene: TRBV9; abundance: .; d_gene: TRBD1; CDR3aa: CASSVVGTGDEKLFF; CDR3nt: TGTGCCAGCAGCGTAGTTGGGACAGGGGATGAAAAACTGTTTTTT
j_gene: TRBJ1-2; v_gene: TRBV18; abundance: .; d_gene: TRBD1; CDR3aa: CASSPDRSYGYTF; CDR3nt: TGTGCCAGCTCACCGGACAGGTCATATGGCTACACCTTC
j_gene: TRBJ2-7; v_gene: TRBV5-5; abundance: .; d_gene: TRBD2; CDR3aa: CASSLAAGGSYEQYF; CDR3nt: TGTGCCAGCAGCTTGGCAGCGGGAGGGTCCTACGAGCAGTACTTC
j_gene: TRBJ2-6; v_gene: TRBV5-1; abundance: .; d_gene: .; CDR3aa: CASSSPRDTFSGANVLTF; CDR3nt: TGCGCCAGCAGCTCTCCTCGGGACACTTTCTCTGGGGCCAACGTCCTGACTTTC
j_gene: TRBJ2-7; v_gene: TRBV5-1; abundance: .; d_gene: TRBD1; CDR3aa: CASSLPDRGLEQYF; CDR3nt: TGCGCCAGCAGCCTCCCGGACAGGGGGCTCGAGCAGTACTTC